The rows below give T cell receptor beta chains drawn from one sample of a study of CD8 T cells in ankylosing spondylitis. TCRdb independently ran MiXCR on the 5' RACE reads; one entry per CDR3 protein. This table holds 30,000 to 45,000 distinct CDR3 sequences, 13% found once. Material: synovial fluid, either unsorted or a sorted T cell fraction (not recorded which). The source is a male donor with ankylosing spondylitis. The CDR3 runs from the conserved cysteine through the conserved F or W. The order of the fields is J gene, V gene, CDR3 protein.

j_gene: TRBJ1-4
v_gene: TRBV3-1
CDR3aa: CASSKEVSLGGATNEKLFF

j_gene: TRBJ2-7
v_gene: TRBV20-1
CDR3aa: CSAIYRGRGTSGALEQYF

j_gene: TRBJ1-1
v_gene: TRBV18
CDR3aa: CASSLSGTGNMNTEAFF

j_gene: TRBJ2-7
v_gene: TRBV10-3
CDR3aa: CAISESKAGPLREQYF

j_gene: TRBJ2-7
v_gene: TRBV5-1
CDR3aa: CASSLGLAGGPGYEQYF

j_gene: TRBJ1-5
v_gene: TRBV21-1
CDR3aa: CASSHNQPQHF

j_gene: TRBJ2-7
v_gene: TRBV7-9
CDR3aa: CASSPTVSYEQYF

j_gene: TRBJ2-1
v_gene: TRBV6-4
CDR3aa: CASSDGTEAYNEQFF

j_gene: TRBJ1-3
v_gene: TRBV7-2
CDR3aa: CASSLAAPSGNTIYF

j_gene: TRBJ1-2
v_gene: TRBV7-4
CDR3aa: CASSLPPGQGAKGYGYTF

j_gene: TRBJ2-1
v_gene: TRBV5-1
CDR3aa: CASWLDSYNEQFF

j_gene: TRBJ2-7
v_gene: TRBV29-1
CDR3aa: CSVEGGTFYEQYF

j_gene: TRBJ2-7
v_gene: TRBV2
CDR3aa: CASRGRDEQYF

j_gene: TRBJ2-7
v_gene: TRBV11-2
CDR3aa: CASSLGGWDRSSYEQYF

j_gene: TRBJ1-5
v_gene: TRBV7-9
CDR3aa: CASSDTGAGNQPQHF

j_gene: TRBJ2-7
v_gene: TRBV25-1
CDR3aa: CASGLAGNYEQYF

j_gene: TRBJ2-4
v_gene: TRBV14
CDR3aa: CASSHASGGSKNIQYF

j_gene: TRBJ1-6
v_gene: TRBV13
CDR3aa: CASSQRTGFNSPLHF

j_gene: TRBJ1-1
v_gene: TRBV19
CDR3aa: CASSTIRVMNTEAFF

j_gene: TRBJ2-1
v_gene: TRBV6-2/TRBV6-3
CDR3aa: CASSYSASGYNEQFF

j_gene: TRBJ1-1
v_gene: TRBV18
CDR3aa: CASSPLGAERAFF

j_gene: TRBJ2-1
v_gene: TRBV2
CDR3aa: CASNLPGLDPNEQFF

j_gene: TRBJ2-7
v_gene: TRBV12-3/TRBV12-4
CDR3aa: CASSFSHPSYEQYF

j_gene: TRBJ2-5
v_gene: TRBV12-3/TRBV12-4
CDR3aa: CASSLPGLAAQETQYF

j_gene: TRBJ2-2
v_gene: TRBV10-3
CDR3aa: CAIRTGVRDTGELFF

j_gene: TRBJ2-7
v_gene: TRBV9
CDR3aa: CASSVTWRSSYEQYF

j_gene: TRBJ2-5
v_gene: TRBV4-1
CDR3aa: CASSQDFSDPSAETQYF

j_gene: TRBJ2-1
v_gene: TRBV18
CDR3aa: CASPPFGASYNEQFF

j_gene: TRBJ1-6
v_gene: TRBV6-2/TRBV6-3
CDR3aa: CASSPGQGVDSPLHF

j_gene: TRBJ2-1
v_gene: TRBV20-1
CDR3aa: CSAPGPPYNEQFF

j_gene: TRBJ1-2
v_gene: TRBV7-4
CDR3aa: CASSPGTINYGYTF

j_gene: TRBJ2-7
v_gene: TRBV7-9
CDR3aa: CASSPDRSYEQYF

j_gene: TRBJ2-7
v_gene: TRBV27
CDR3aa: CASSFGESSYEQYF

j_gene: TRBJ1-3
v_gene: TRBV4-3
CDR3aa: CASSQDSGPRGGNTIYF

j_gene: TRBJ2-7
v_gene: TRBV24-1
CDR3aa: CATSDLVGGLYEQYF

j_gene: TRBJ2-3
v_gene: TRBV15
CDR3aa: CATSRAGYTDTQYF

j_gene: TRBJ2-4
v_gene: TRBV27
CDR3aa: CASSSTKNIQYF

j_gene: TRBJ2-1
v_gene: TRBV15
CDR3aa: CATSSARGTYNEQFF

j_gene: TRBJ1-2
v_gene: TRBV24-1
CDR3aa: CATSDSQSKEDYGYTF

j_gene: TRBJ2-1
v_gene: TRBV6-1
CDR3aa: CASTRGQEGNEQFF

j_gene: TRBJ2-7
v_gene: TRBV2
CDR3aa: CASSEGQGVSYEQYF

j_gene: TRBJ1-5
v_gene: TRBV6-2/TRBV6-3
CDR3aa: CASSYQGYSNQPQHF

j_gene: TRBJ2-2
v_gene: TRBV19
CDR3aa: CASSIWAGGNGELFF

j_gene: TRBJ2-7
v_gene: TRBV9
CDR3aa: CASSLGTGTSYEQYF

j_gene: TRBJ2-2
v_gene: TRBV24-1
CDR3aa: CATSTLARTGELFF

j_gene: TRBJ2-2
v_gene: TRBV25-1
CDR3aa: CASSSGLAGLNTGELFF